One sample yielded the 26 T cell receptor beta chains listed below, sequenced in a study of blood T cell repertoires in COVID-19. Data came from immunoSEQ multiplex PCR; TCRdb stores just in-frame clones and leaves some out. The sample lists about 180,000 clones, roughly 77% occurring once. The specimen sequenced was peripheral blood. The origin of the receptors is a man in his sixties or seventies with active or convalescent COVID-19.

The chain combines TRBV30 with TRBJ2-7, with 12 bases identical to TRBD1. The CDR3 totals 14 residues. Trimming took 2 bases from V and 6 from J; bases not matched to a gene: 5. The V gene's germline CDR1 is GTSNPN and CDR2 SVGIG (reference sequence). The CDR3 DNA reads TGTGCCTGGAGTTCCGGGACAGGGGGCCGCGAGCAGTACTTC. Its protein product is CAWSSGTGGREQYF.

V gene TRBV12-3 or TRBV12-4 combines with J gene TRBJ1-2, with 7 bases that match TRBD1. The CDR3 covers 13 residues. V gave up 5 bases and J gave up 6 bases; unmatched junction bases: 6. DNA of the CDR3: TGTGCCAGCAGTCCGACAGGGTGGGATGGCTACACCTTC. This translates into CASSPTGWDGYTF.

The rearrangement uses TRBV18 and TRBJ1-5; 8 bases agree with TRBD1. The V and J ends lost 2 bases and 6 bases, in that order; junction bases with no gene match: 15. Germline V gene sequence: CDR1 KGHSH, CDR2 LQKENI. The CDR3 sequence is 18 residues long. DNA for the CDR3: TGTGCCAGCTCACCATATAATACAGGGGGTGGTTCTGGTCAGCCCCAGCATTTT. Translation gives CASSPYNTGGGSGQPQHF.

V gene TRBV6-5 combines with J gene TRBJ2-1; 11 bases match TRBD2. This CDR3 contains 15 residues. V shed 5 bases, J shed 8 bases, and the junction held 8 bases outside the gene matches. Germline loops: CDR1 MNHEY, CDR2 SVGAGI. The CDR3 protein is CASSRTSGSYHEQFF. The CDR3 nucleotides are TGTGCCAGCAGTCGAACTAGCGGGAGTTATCATGAGCAGTTCTTC.

This CDR3 reads CASREQGYEQYF. CDR3 DNA: TGTGCCAGCAGGGAACAGGGATACGAGCAGTACTTC. The V call is TRBV6-6, the J call TRBJ2-7, with D perhaps TRBD1 (6 bases). From germline, CDR1 is MNHNY and CDR2 SVGAGI (reference sequence). Trimming shortened V by 6 bases and J by 4 bases, and 10 bases separated the two germline ends. The CDR3 covers 12 residues.

This chain uses TRBV6-2 or TRBV6-3 with TRBJ2-5, with 8 nucleotides matching TRBD2. This CDR3 has 17 residues. Trimming took 2 bases from V and 1 from J; bases not matched to a gene: 9. Germline-derived CDR1 and CDR2 are MNHEY and SVGEGT. The CDR3 DNA reads as TGTGCCAGCAGTTACCCCCTTTTCGGGGGGGCCCAAGAGACCCAGTACTTC. Translation: CASSYPLFGGAQETQYF.

This clone was observed a handful of times. This chain joins TRBV5-5 and TRBJ1-4, with no clear D. The V gene's germline CDR1 is SGHKS and CDR2 YYEKEE (reference sequence). Trimming stripped 1 base from V and 3 bases from J, with 4 bases between. The CDR3 runs to 13 residues. CDR3 protein: CASSLSANEKLFF. DNA for the CDR3: TGTGCCAGCAGCTTGTCGGCTAATGAAAAACTGTTTTTT.

The V call is TRBV27, the J call TRBJ1-1; 9 bases align to TRBD1. With V trimmed by 6 bases and J by 1 base, 6 bases remained unmatched. The CDR3 is made up of 15 amino acids. Germline V gene lookup returns CDR1 MNHEY and CDR2 SMNVEV (reference sequence). CDR3 coding DNA: TGTGCCAGCAGCTGGGGGACAGGGTGGAACACTGAAGCTTTCTTT. Its translation is CASSWGTGWNTEAFF.

V usage is TRBV11-2 and J usage is TRBJ2-7, with 9 nucleotides matching TRBD1. The V gene's germline CDR1 is SGHAT and CDR2 FQNNGV. V trimming: 1 base; J trimming: 5 bases; junction bases outside the gene matches: 6. The CDR3 consists of 15 residues. CDR3 amino acids: CASSLGGTGPNEQYF. The DNA of the CDR3 is TGTGCCAGCAGCTTAGGAGGGACAGGGCCCAACGAGCAGTACTTC.

V usage is TRBV6-5 and J usage is TRBJ2-1; 12 bases fit TRBD2. The CDR3 spans 14 residues. Germline CDR1 and CDR2: MNHEY and SVGAGI. J lost 6 bases, V lost 6 bases, and 3 bases had no gene match. CDR3: CASSASGRVNEQFF. For the CDR3, the DNA is TGTGCCAGCAGCGCTAGCGGGAGGGTCAATGAGCAGTTCTTC.

The rearrangement uses TRBV18 and TRBJ1-4; no clear D gene. There are 17 residues in the CDR3. Germline CDR1 and CDR2: KGHSH and LQKENI. V lost 6 bases, J lost 2 bases, and 19 bases lay in between. The CDR3 DNA reads TGTGCCAGCTCCCCGTCGGCAGGCATCGAGACTAATGAAAAACTGTTTTTT. This encodes CASSPSAGIETNEKLFF. Using reference TRBV18 and TRBJ1-4 for the parts outside the CDR3, the full variable domain is NAGVMQNPRHLVRRRGQEARLRCSPMKGHSHVYWYRQLPEEGLKFMVYLQKENIIDESGMPKERFSAEFPKEGPSILRIQQVVRGDSAAYFCASSPSAGIETNEKLFFGSGTQLSVL.

This chain joins TRBV6-2 or TRBV6-3 and TRBJ2-5, with 8 nucleotides matching TRBD1. Germline trimming cut 5 bases from V and 5 bases from J; bases unmatched to any gene: 7. Germline V gene lookup returns CDR1 MNHEY and CDR2 SVGEGT. The CDR3 extends over 14 amino acids. Here the CDR3 reads CASSHRGVRETQYF. CDR3 DNA sequence: TGTGCCAGCAGTCACAGGGGGGTTAGGGAGACCCAGTACTTC.

This chain connects TRBV6-5 to TRBJ1-2; 7 bases agree with TRBD1. CDR3 length equals 13 residues. Trimming cost V 4 bases and J 6 bases; bases outside gene matches: 5. Germline loops: CDR1 MNHEY, CDR2 SVGAGI. The CDR3 loop reads CASSSYGTDGYTF. In DNA, the CDR3 is TGTGCCAGCAGTTCCTATGGGACAGATGGCTACACCTTC.

The chain carries TRBV10-3 and TRBJ1-3; no definite D call. The CDR3 has 14 residues. The V gene's germline CDR1 is ENHRY and CDR2 SYGVKD. The germline V and J ends were trimmed by 5 bases and 3 bases, with 11 bases remaining between them. The CDR3 region is CAISRGLDGNTIYF. For the CDR3, the DNA is TGTGCCATCAGTCGCGGATTAGATGGAAACACCATATATTTT.

This chain links TRBV9 with TRBJ2-2; D is possibly TRBD2 (6 bases). Per the germline V gene, CDR1 is SGDLS and CDR2 is YYNGEE. The CDR3 contains 15 residues. The V gene lost 4 bases and the J gene lost 6 bases, with 16 bases spanning the gap. The CDR3 nucleotides read TGTGCCAGCAGCCCCCGCCGACTAGATGCCGGGGAGCTGTTTTTT. Translated: CASSPRRLDAGELFF.

The V call is TRBV7-2, the J call TRBJ2-1; TRBD2 matches 7 bases. The CDR3 extends over 13 amino acids. The V segment lost 1 base and the J segment 10 bases; nucleotides outside the gene matches: 4. Looked up from germline, CDR1 is SGHTA and CDR2 is FQGNSA. CDR3 nucleotide sequence: TGTGCCAGCAGCTTAGGGCGGGGAGGGGAGCAGTTCTTC. This encodes CASSLGRGGEQFF. Drawing the rest from reference TRBV7-2 and TRBJ2-1, the complete variable domain is GAGVSQSPSNKVTEKGKDVELRCDPISGHTALYWYRQSLGQGLEFLIYFQGNSAPDKSGLPSDRFSAERTGGSVSTLTIQRTQQEDSAVYLCASSLGRGGEQFFGPGTRLTVL.

This chain uses TRBV6-2 or TRBV6-3 with TRBJ2-7; 7 nucleotides match TRBD1. CDR3 length equals 15 residues. V lost 5 bases to trimming and J lost 2 bases; unmatched junction nucleotides: 9. Germline V gene lookup returns CDR1 MNHEY and CDR2 SVGEGT. CDR3 loop: CASSPFLDRTYEQYF. DNA for the CDR3: TGTGCCAGCAGTCCCTTTTTGGACAGGACCTACGAGCAGTACTTC.

V is TRBV4-3 and J is TRBJ1-2; D remains unclear. The CDR3 is 15 residues long. Trimming took 0 bases from V and 1 from J, leaving 9 bases between them. In germline, CDR1 is LGHNA, CDR2 YSLEER. CDR3 region: CASSQERQINYGYTF. CDR3 coding DNA: TGCGCCAGCAGCCAAGAACGCCAGATTAACTATGGCTACACCTTC.

The chain employs TRBV19 and TRBJ2-5; 7 positions agree with TRBD1. With V trimmed by 6 bases and J by 4 bases, 5 bases remained unmatched. Germline-derived CDR1 and CDR2 are LNHDA and SQIVND (reference sequence). The CDR3 spans 13 residues. CDR3 bases: TGTGCCAGTAGCGCACAGGGGCCAGAGACCCAGTACTTC. It codes for CASSAQGPETQYF.

This chain joins TRBV2 and TRBJ1-5, with D unclear. Trimming shortened V by 3 bases and J by 7 bases, and 13 bases separated the two germline ends. The CDR3 loop spans 14 amino acids. The germline gives CDR1 SNHLY, CDR2 FYNNEI. CDR3 region: CASSEVDQTQPQHF. As DNA, the CDR3 is TGTGCCAGCAGTGAGGTGGATCAGACACAGCCCCAGCATTTT.

The chain combines TRBV5-6 with TRBJ1-6; a weak D match, TRBD1 (6 bases). The V gene lost 4 bases and the J gene lost 14 bases, with 13 bases spanning the gap. The germline gives CDR1 SGHDT, CDR2 YYEEEE. This CDR3 is 12 amino acids long. The CDR3 DNA reads TGTGCCAGCAGCAGATCACAGGGTTCCCTCCACTTT. This gives the protein CASSRSQGSLHF.

V gene TRBV4-1 combines with J gene TRBJ2-7, with TRBD2 matching 8 bases. The germline gives CDR1 MGHRA, CDR2 YSYEKL. The CDR3 has 15 residues. Trimming took 2 bases from V and 2 from J; bases not matched to a gene: 5. The CDR3 nucleotides read TGCGCCAGCAGCCAAATGACTAGCGTGACCTACGAGCAGTACTTC. Protein: CASSQMTSVTYEQYF.

The chain joins TRBV5-8 to TRBJ1-5, with 12 bases lining up with TRBD1. This CDR3 has 16 amino acids. The germline V gene has CDR1 SGHTS and CDR2 YDEGEE. V lost 4 bases to trimming and J lost 5 bases; unmatched junction nucleotides: 7. CDR3 sequence reads: CASSNRDRGHDQPQHF. The CDR3 nucleotides read TGTGCCAGCAGCAACCGGGACAGGGGGCATGATCAGCCCCAGCATTTT.

The chain is built from TRBV5-1 and TRBJ1-2; TRBD1 aligns across 8 bases. J gave up 6 bases and V 2 bases, and 3 bases lay outside the gene matches. Per the germline V gene, CDR1 is SGHRS and CDR2 is YFSETQ. This CDR3 contains 13 residues. The CDR3 here is CASSLQGEHGYTF. The CDR3 DNA reads TGCGCCAGCAGCTTACAGGGGGAGCATGGCTACACCTTC.

The chain's CDR3 is CASSSDRGTGEQYF. CDR3 in DNA: TGTGCCAGCAGCTCCGACAGGGGAACGGGTGAGCAGTACTTC. V is TRBV7-9 and J is TRBJ2-7, with TRBD1 matching over 8 bases. CDR1 is SEHNR and CDR2 is FQNEAQ in the germline V gene (reference sequence). V lost 4 bases, J lost 7 bases, and 9 bases stayed unmatched. The CDR3 consists of 14 residues.

The V gene is TRBV2, the J gene TRBJ1-6; D is possibly TRBD1 (6 bases). Germline values: CDR1 SNHLY, CDR2 FYNNEI. This CDR3 spans 13 amino acids. The V end lost 9 bases, the J end lost 7 bases, and 13 bases lay between the germline ends. The CDR3 sequence: CASSGQPNSPLHF. DNA for the CDR3: TGTGCCAGTTCCGGACAGCCCAATTCACCCCTCCACTTT.